Below are 27 T cell receptor beta chains sequenced from a single sample in a study of cytomegalovirus exposure and HLA in healthy donors. Use of 60 Vbeta and 13 Jbeta primers characterized the PCR. This table comes from immunoSEQ multiplex PCR, and its TCRdb copy is limited to in-frame clones, with some not included. Of about 160,000 clones in the sample, 55% to 75% were seen once. Specimen: PBMCs. These receptors all come from a woman aged 55-70 years in good health and CMV-seropositive.

This clone has more than one count but fewer than ten. The chain employs TRBV7-8 and TRBJ2-7; no firm D call. CDR3 length: 18 amino acids. Trimming cost V 0 bases and J 0 bases, with 18 bases left between them. Germline-derived CDR1 and CDR2 are SGHVS and FQNEAQ. CDR3 in DNA: TGTGCCAGCAGCTTAGCCTTCGCCTTGCACCTAAGCTCCTACGAGCAGTACTTC. It specifies CASSLAFALHLSSYEQYF.

V usage is TRBV6-1 and J usage is TRBJ2-5; no reliable D call. The last part of the DNA fits TRBJ2-7 better; the J call may be wrong. The CDR3 spans 12 residues. CDR1 and CDR2 (germline): MNHNS, SASEGT. The CDR3 sequence: CASLLTPYEQYF. CDR3 nucleotides: TGTGCCAGTCTCCTTACCCCATACGAGCAGTACTTC.

The chain has TRBV19 and TRBJ2-3, with TRBD2 matching 9 bases. The germline V gene encodes CDR1 LNHDA and CDR2 SQIVND (reference sequence). The ends lost 7 bases at V and 0 bases at J; junction bases unmatched: 14. The CDR3 length is 18 residues. CDR3: CASTIRASGIFSTDTQYF. The CDR3 DNA reads as TGTGCCAGTACCATCCGGGCTAGCGGGATATTTAGCACAGATACGCAGTATTTT.

CDR3 in DNA: TGTGCCAGCAGCTCCTCGTGGGGGCGCGACGATGGCTACACCTTC. It encodes CASSSSWGRDDGYTF. The V and J genes are TRBV7-2 and TRBJ1-2, with a tentative D call TRBD1 (6 bases). V dropped 4 bases and J dropped 6 bases, with 18 bases sitting between them. The CDR3 loop spans 15 amino acids. The germline V gene has CDR1 SGHTA and CDR2 FQGNSA.

The chain has TRBV7-9 and TRBJ1-2, with 7 bases aligning to TRBD1. V was pared by 3 bases and J by 7 bases, with 2 bases of the junction left unmatched. Germline CDR1 is SEHNR and CDR2 is FQNEAQ (reference sequence). There are 12 residues in the CDR3. The CDR3 loop is CASSLGDSGYTF. The CDR3, as DNA: TGTGCCAGCAGCTTGGGGGACAGTGGCTACACCTTC.

The chain employs TRBV28 and TRBJ1-1; TRBD1 is a possible D gene (5 bases). Germline-derived CDR1 and CDR2 are MDHEN and SYDVKM. V was clipped by 7 bases and J by 6 bases, with 18 bases between them. The CDR3 contains 14 residues. The CDR3, as DNA: TGTGCCAGCATCCTAGCGGGGGGGGTTGCTGAAGCTTTCTTT. Encoded protein: CASILAGGVAEAFF. The full variable domain, rest sourced from reference TRBV28 and TRBJ1-1, is DVKVTQSSRYLVKRTGEKVFLECVQDMDHENMFWYRQDPGLGLRLIYFSYDVKMKEKGDIPEGYSVSREKKERFSLILESASTNQTSMYLCASILAGGVAEAFFGQGTRLTVV.

The chain employs TRBV6-5 and TRBJ2-7; 7 bases map to TRBD1. The V gene end was trimmed by 6 bases and the J gene end by 2 bases; junction bases not matched to a gene: 10. The CDR3 is made up of 15 amino acids. Germline V gene data show CDR1 as MNHEY and CDR2 as SVGAGI. The CDR3 DNA follows: TGTGCCAGCAGGCCTCAGGGGGAAGCGGCCTACGAGCAGTACTTC. Its translation is CASRPQGEAAYEQYF.

V and J are TRBV28 and TRBJ1-4; the match to TRBD1 covers 8 bases. Germline loops: CDR1 MDHEN, CDR2 SYDVKM. The CDR3 is 15 amino acids. With 5 bases clipped from V and 8 bases from J, the junction kept 10 bases outside the gene matches. In nucleotides, the CDR3 is TGTGCCAGCAGTCCGACAGGGGTTCTGGTGGAAAAACTGTTTTTT. Its translation is CASSPTGVLVEKLFF.

This chain uses TRBV7-9 with TRBJ2-7, with D unclear. V shed 5 bases and J shed 1 base, with 9 bases lying between them. Germline-derived CDR1 and CDR2 are SEHNR and FQNEAQ (reference sequence). The CDR3 consists of 13 residues. This CDR3 reads CASSQPGSYEQYF. DNA of the CDR3: TGTGCCAGCAGCCAGCCGGGTTCCTACGAGCAGTACTTC.

There are a few counts of this clone. The chain carries TRBV7-2 and TRBJ2-7, with TRBD1 identical over 9 bases. Trimming took 4 bases from V and 0 from J; bases not matched to a gene: 1. The CDR3 consists of 14 residues. From germline, CDR1 is SGHTA and CDR2 FQGNSA. This chain's CDR3 is CASSSTGGSYEQYF. The CDR3 DNA follows: TGTGCCAGCAGCTCGACAGGGGGCTCCTACGAGCAGTACTTC.

J is TRBJ2-5 and V is TRBV7-8, with 12 bases lining up with TRBD2. The closer fit of TRBJ2-7 to the DNA end suggests the J call may be wrong. The CDR3 length is 19 residues. Germline V gene sequence: CDR1 SGHVS, CDR2 FQNEAQ. CDR3 DNA sequence: TGTGCCAGCAGCTTAGCCCCGGGACTAGCGGGCGCCGCGTCCTACGAGCAGTACTTC. Translated, it gives CASSLAPGLAGAASYEQYF.

The chain has TRBV5-5 and TRBJ1-2; 10 nucleotides match TRBD1. The CDR3 has 15 residues. V lost 8 bases to trimming and J lost 3 bases; unmatched junction nucleotides: 10. Per the germline V gene, CDR1 is SGHKS and CDR2 is YYEKEE (reference sequence). CDR3 loop: CASSVGQGVDYGYTF. The CDR3 DNA reads TGTGCCAGTTCGGTTGGACAGGGGGTAGACTATGGCTACACCTTC. Full variable domain (rest looked up from reference TRBV5-5 and TRBJ1-2): DAGVTQSPTHLIKTRGQQVTLRCSPISGHKSVSWYQQVLGQGPQFIFQYYEKEERGRGNFPDRFSARQFPNYSSELNVNALLLGDSALYLCASSVGQGVDYGYTFGSGTRLTVV.

This clone was observed a handful of times. Other nucleotide sequences in the sample specify the same CDR3. V and J are TRBV2 and TRBJ1-2, with TRBD1 identical over 7 bases. Germline CDR1 is SNHLY and CDR2 is FYNNEI. The CDR3 is made up of 14 amino acids. V trimming: 5 bases; J trimming: 1 base; junction bases outside the gene matches: 4. Here the CDR3 reads CASSPDRVNYGYTF. CDR3 in DNA: TGTGCCAGCAGTCCCGACAGGGTTAACTATGGCTACACCTTC. The entire variable domain, with the rest obtained from reference TRBV2 and TRBJ1-2, is as follows: EPEVTQTPSHQVTQMGQEVILRCVPISNHLYFYWYRQILGQKVEFLVSFYNNEISEKSEIFDDQFSVERPDGSNFTLKIRSTKLEDSAMYFCASSPDRVNYGYTFGSGTRLTVV.

The chain joins TRBV5-1 to TRBJ1-1; 8 bases match TRBD1. With 0 bases clipped from V and 10 bases from J, the junction kept 2 bases outside the gene matches. Germline CDR1 SGHRS, CDR2 YFSETQ. CDR3 length: 12 amino acids. This CDR3 reads CASSLGTGRAFF. The CDR3 DNA reads as TGCGCCAGCAGCTTGGGGACAGGGAGAGCTTTCTTT.

The V call is TRBV30, the J call TRBJ1-1; 8 bases match TRBD1. Germline loops: CDR1 GTSNPN, CDR2 SVGIG (reference sequence). The junction had 9 bases not matched to a gene; V was cut back by 3 bases and J by 6 bases. CDR3 length equals 14 residues. The CDR3 DNA sequence: TGTGCCTGGAGCCGCCGGGACAGGCGGGCTGAAGCTTTCTTT. Translating it yields CAWSRRDRRAEAFF.

This clone was counted between two and nine times. V is TRBV7-2 and J is TRBJ2-1; TRBD1 agrees at 10 bases. There are 15 residues in the CDR3. J lost 3 bases, V lost 4 bases, and 3 bases had no gene match. CDR1 is SGHTA and CDR2 is FQGNSA in the germline V gene. CDR3 bases: TGTGCCAGCAGCTCGACAGGGGGCCTCTACAATGAGCAGTTCTTC. The encoded protein is CASSSTGGLYNEQFF.

The V gene is TRBV6-1, the J gene TRBJ1-6; 9 bases are a match to TRBD1. The CDR3 has 15 residues. The V gene's germline CDR1 is MNHNS and CDR2 SASEGT. V was pared by 5 bases and J by 7 bases, with 6 bases of the junction left unmatched. The CDR3 sequence is CASSPTGTGNSPLHF. CDR3 DNA: TGTGCCAGCAGTCCTACAGGGACAGGGAATTCACCCCTCCACTTT.

The chain employs TRBV19 and TRBJ2-7; 9 bases agree with TRBD2. CDR1 and CDR2 (germline): LNHDA, SQIVND (reference sequence). The CDR3 consists of 18 residues. The V gene end was trimmed by 3 bases and the J gene end by 8 bases; junction bases not matched to a gene: 20. CDR3 protein: CASSINGQAGGRKVQQYF. The CDR3 bases are TGTGCCAGTAGTATCAACGGGCAAGCGGGAGGACGTAAGGTTCAGCAGTACTTC.

This rearrangement joins TRBV14 to TRBJ2-1, with 10 bases identical to TRBD1. The CDR3 contains 13 residues. CDR1 is SGHDN, CDR2 FVKESK, per germline. The V and J ends lost 3 bases and 11 bases, in that order; junction bases with no gene match: 4. This chain's CDR3 is CASSQGTGEKQFF. CDR3 nucleotides: TGTGCCAGCAGCCAGGGGACAGGGGAGAAGCAGTTCTTC.

The CDR3: CASSSGGLGQYF. The DNA of the CDR3 is TGCGCCAGCAGCTCGGGGGGCTTGGGGCAGTATTTT. The V gene is TRBV10-1, the J gene TRBJ2-3; D is perhaps TRBD2 (7 bases). V was shortened by 6 bases and J by 11 bases, with 15 bases between the two germline ends. The CDR3 is 12 amino acids. Germline assignment: CDR1 WNHNN and CDR2 SYGVQD (reference sequence).

This clone was seen a handful of times. The chain uses TRBV27 and TRBJ1-5, with D possibly TRBD1 on 5 matching bases. Germline-derived CDR1 and CDR2 are MNHEY and SMNVEV (reference sequence). The V end was cut by 5 bases, the J end by 0 bases, with 14 bases between. This CDR3 is built from 16 residues. The CDR3 region has the DNA TGTGCCAGCAGTCCCATGGGCAGGGTTAGCAATCAGCCCCAGCATTTT. Translating gives CASSPMGRVSNQPQHF.

This clone was recorded a few times. J is TRBJ1-4 and V is TRBV5-1, with 9 bases identical to TRBD1. Germline V lookup: CDR1 SGHRS, CDR2 YFSETQ. The CDR3 runs to 15 residues. V trimming: 1 base; J trimming: 8 bases; junction bases outside the gene matches: 6. CDR3 amino acids: CASSLLGQGYEKLFF. For the CDR3, the DNA is TGCGCCAGCAGCTTGCTGGGACAGGGCTACGAAAAACTGTTTTTT.

This clone was counted between two and nine times. The rearrangement uses TRBV18 and TRBJ2-2, with a tentative D call TRBD2 (5 bases). Trimming cost V 3 bases and J 0 bases, with 11 bases left between them. The germline CDR1 and CDR2 sequences are KGHSH and LQKENI. The CDR3 is 16 amino acids. The CDR3 coding sequence is TGTGCCAGCTCACCGTTAGGACTCTCGAACACCGGGGAGCTGTTTTTT. This sequence encodes CASSPLGLSNTGELFF.

The rearrangement links TRBV5-4 to TRBJ1-1; TRBD1 matches at 12 bases. The V gene's germline CDR1 is SGHNT and CDR2 YYREEE (reference sequence). V shed 1 base and J 2 bases; nucleotides not matched to a gene: 3. The CDR3 contains 16 residues. As DNA, the CDR3 is TGTGCCAGCAGCTTGTGGGGACAGGGGGCTAACACTGAAGCTTTCTTT. Translation: CASSLWGQGANTEAFF.

This chain links TRBV19 with TRBJ2-7; TRBD2 matches 10 bases. The junction had 2 bases not matched to a gene; V was cut back by 9 bases and J by 3 bases. The CDR3 is made up of 12 amino acids. Germline lookup yields CDR1 LNHDA and CDR2 SQIVND (reference sequence). CDR3 sequence (DNA): TGTGCCAGCACTAGCGGGAACTACGAGCAGTACTTC. Its translation: CASTSGNYEQYF.

CDR3 sequence reads: CASSLGLVSYNEQFF. The CDR3 DNA sequence: TGCGCCAGCAGCCTAGGACTAGTCTCCTACAATGAGCAGTTCTTC. This sequence joins TRBV4-1 and TRBJ2-1, with TRBD2 matching over 7 bases. CDR1 MGHRA and CDR2 YSYEKL come from the germline V gene. V trimming: 4 bases; J trimming: 0 bases; junction bases outside the gene matches: 3. CDR3 length: 15 residues.

V usage is TRBV6-6 and J usage is TRBJ2-4, with 13 bases fitting TRBD2. The trim removed 7 bases at V and 4 bases at J, leaving 7 bases unmatched. Germline CDR1 MNHNY, CDR2 SVGAGI (reference sequence). The CDR3 sequence is 16 residues long. Written as DNA, the CDR3 is TGTGCCAGCACGACCGGGACTAGCGGGGCAAAAAACATTCAGTACTTC. It is translated as CASTTGTSGAKNIQYF.